Shown below are 21 T cell receptor beta chains from a single sample sequenced in a study of blood T cell repertoires in COVID-19 (dated by TCRdb to the early 2020s). Library preparation used the immunoSEQ multiplex PCR assay. This immuneACCESS table, as held by TCRdb, lists in-frame sequences with V and J called but not all clones. Of the missing ones, under half trace to an unresolved V gene in checked studies; the others have no known cause. For this sample there are some 150,000 clones; around 76% appear just once. The top ten clonotypes cover roughly 4.2% of the sample. The sequenced material came from peripheral blood. All receptors derive from a man aged 55-75 years with acute or convalescent COVID-19.

This chain links TRBV3-1 (or the pseudogene TRBV3-2) with TRBJ2-3, with a weak D call TRBD2 (7 bases). The CDR3 contains 13 residues. CDR1 LGHDT and CDR2 YNNKEL come from the germline V gene (reference sequence). V was pared by 0 bases and J by 11 bases, with 12 bases between. The CDR3 sequence is CASSQDGRGLQYF. DNA of the CDR3: TGTGCCAGCAGCCAAGACGGGCGGGGGCTGCAGTATTTT.

This clone showed up just a few times. The V call is TRBV19, the J call TRBJ2-2; no firm D call. The CDR3 sequence is 14 residues long. Germline CDR1 is LNHDA and CDR2 is SQIVND (reference sequence). Trimming removed 1 base from V and 1 base from J, with 4 bases in between. The DNA for the CDR3 is TGTGCCAGTAGTATAGGGCAGAACACCGGGGAGCTGTTTTTT. This encodes CASSIGQNTGELFF.

V gene TRBV7-9 combines with J gene TRBJ2-1; 13 bases match TRBD2. Trimming cost V 4 bases and J 10 bases; bases outside gene matches: 13. The CDR3 spans 17 residues. Germline lookup yields CDR1 SEHNR and CDR2 FQNEAQ (reference sequence). The CDR3: CASSSPRTSGSSDEQFF. CDR3 in DNA: TGTGCCAGCAGCTCCCCTAGGACTAGCGGGAGTTCGGACGAGCAGTTCTTC.

This clone was counted a few times. This rearrangement joins TRBV6-1 to TRBJ1-5; D is ambiguous. The V end was cut by 2 bases, the J end by 4 bases, with 9 bases between. The CDR3 has 14 residues. Germline-derived CDR1 and CDR2 are MNHNS and SASEGT. The CDR3 region is CASSEPSVNQPQHF. The CDR3 region has the DNA TGTGCCAGCAGTGAACCATCGGTGAATCAGCCCCAGCATTTT.

DNA for the CDR3: TGTGCCATCAGAGGACAGGGGACGCAGTATTTT. Translating gives CAIRGQGTQYF. The V gene is TRBV10-3, the J gene TRBJ2-3; 9 nucleotides line up with TRBD1. With V trimmed by 6 bases and J by 9 bases, 1 base remained unmatched. The CDR3 has 11 residues. Germline V gene lookup returns CDR1 ENHRY and CDR2 SYGVKD.

The chain has TRBV19 and TRBJ2-2; 7 bases match TRBD1. With V trimmed by 6 bases and J by 5 bases, 9 bases remained unmatched. The CDR3 spans 15 residues. Germline lookup yields CDR1 LNHDA and CDR2 SQIVND (reference sequence). CDR3 sequence: CASRTEGARTGELFF. The CDR3 nucleotides read TGTGCCAGTAGAACAGAGGGGGCGAGGACCGGGGAGCTGTTTTTT.

The chain has TRBV14 and TRBJ2-1; 13 bases line up with TRBD2. V was pared by 2 bases and J by 1 base, with 2 bases of the junction left unmatched. The germline CDR1 and CDR2 sequences are SGHDN and FVKESK. This CDR3 has 17 residues. The CDR3 protein is CASSQWTSGRSYNEQFF. The CDR3 region has the DNA TGTGCCAGCAGCCAATGGACTAGCGGGAGATCCTACAATGAGCAGTTCTTC.

The J gene is TRBJ2-5, the V gene TRBV6-2 or TRBV6-3, with 12 bases fitting TRBD2. The CDR3 runs to 19 residues. The germline V gene encodes CDR1 MNHEY and CDR2 SVGEGT. Losses at the gene ends were 2 bases for V and 4 bases for J; bases not matched to a gene: 14. The CDR3, as DNA: TGTGCCAGCAGTTACCGTGGCCTTCCTAGCGGGAGGGCAGGAGAGACCCAGTACTTC. Translating it yields CASSYRGLPSGRAGETQYF.

V usage is TRBV18 and J usage is TRBJ2-2; D remains ambiguous. CDR1 is KGHSH, CDR2 LQKENI, per germline. The length of the CDR3 is 12 residues. Trimming took off 4 bases at V and 3 bases at J, with 3 bases between the two ends. The CDR3 here is CASSLDTGELFF. CDR3 DNA sequence: TGTGCCAGCTCACTCGACACCGGGGAGCTGTTTTTT.

This clone appeared a single time. J is TRBJ1-1 and V is TRBV6-5; D is perhaps TRBD1 (6 bases). The germline V gene has CDR1 MNHEY and CDR2 SVGAGI. The germline V and J ends were trimmed by 6 bases and 0 bases, with 14 bases remaining between them. The CDR3 consists of 15 residues. The CDR3 is CASRHRGGMNTEAFF. CDR3 nucleotide sequence: TGTGCCAGCAGGCACCGGGGGGGCATGAACACTGAAGCTTTCTTT.

The J gene is TRBJ1-6, the V gene TRBV2; TRBD1 matches 8 bases. CDR1 is SNHLY and CDR2 is FYNNEI in the germline V gene. With 7 bases clipped from V and 6 bases from J, the junction kept 8 bases outside the gene matches. The CDR3 is 15 amino acids. In DNA, the CDR3 is TGTGCCAGCAACCCGCAGGGGGCCCGTAATTCACCCCTCCACTTT. This gives the protein CASNPQGARNSPLHF.

The V call is TRBV2, the J call TRBJ2-2; D is unclear. The CDR3 runs to 14 residues. Germline CDR1 and CDR2: SNHLY and FYNNEI. The ends were cut back, 5 bases at V and 0 bases at J, with 7 bases in the middle. The CDR3 protein is CASSYTPNTGELFF. In DNA, the CDR3 is TGTGCCAGCAGTTACACACCGAACACCGGGGAGCTGTTTTTT.

The chain is built from TRBV6-6 and TRBJ2-4; D might be TRBD2 (5 bases). The CDR3 spans 16 residues. Trimming removed 1 base at V and 0 bases at J, with 10 bases between. Germline V gene sequence: CDR1 MNHNY, CDR2 SVGAGI (reference sequence). CDR3 residues: CASSYWETPAKNIQYF. In nucleotides, the CDR3 is TGTGCCAGCAGTTACTGGGAGACGCCAGCCAAAAACATTCAGTACTTC.

The J gene is TRBJ2-1, the V gene TRBV7-3, with 8 nucleotides matching TRBD2. Germline CDR1 SGHTA, CDR2 FQGTGA. Germline trimming cut 3 bases from V and 5 bases from J; bases unmatched to any gene: 6. This CDR3 spans 15 amino acids. The CDR3 nucleotides are TGTGCCAGCAGCTTGAAAACTAGCGGAGACAATGAGCAGTTCTTC. It translates to CASSLKTSGDNEQFF.

The chain has TRBV27 and TRBJ2-1; 7 bases are shared with TRBD2. The CDR3 is made up of 15 amino acids. Germline V lookup: CDR1 MNHEY, CDR2 SMNVEV (reference sequence). V gave up 6 bases and J gave up 0 bases; unmatched junction bases: 5. The CDR3 region is CASRRGGGSYNEQFF. The CDR3 region has the DNA TGTGCCAGCAGGAGGGGCGGGGGCTCCTACAATGAGCAGTTCTTC.

The CDR3 spells CASSMRGGSGYTF. CDR3 DNA sequence: TGTGCCAGTAGTATGAGAGGGGGCTCTGGCTACACCTTC. J is TRBJ1-2 and V is TRBV19; 7 bases align to TRBD1. The CDR3 runs to 13 residues. V lost 3 bases and J lost 7; bases outside the gene matches: 5. The germline V gene has CDR1 LNHDA and CDR2 SQIVND (reference sequence).

The rearrangement uses TRBV30 and TRBJ1-2; TRBD1 matches 7 bases. CDR3 length: 12 residues. V shed 5 bases, J shed 4 bases, and the junction held 4 bases outside the gene matches. Germline loops: CDR1 GTSNPN, CDR2 SVGIG (reference sequence). The CDR3 loop is CAWQGGGYGYTF. In DNA, the CDR3 is TGTGCCTGGCAGGGGGGTGGCTATGGCTACACCTTC.

The rearrangement uses TRBV11-2 and TRBJ2-1; TRBD1 matches 10 bases. The CDR3 sequence is 16 residues long. The V segment lost 1 base and the J segment 4 bases; nucleotides outside the gene matches: 4. Germline values: CDR1 SGHAT, CDR2 FQNNGV. The CDR3 loop is CASSLGGTGAYNEQFF. Here the CDR3 DNA reads TGTGCCAGCAGCTTAGGGGGGACAGGGGCATACAATGAGCAGTTCTTC.

This clone was seen once. The genes are TRBV7-9 and TRBJ1-2, with 10 positions matching TRBD1. Trimming cost V 0 bases and J 5 bases; bases outside gene matches: 6. This CDR3 comprises 16 residues. CDR1 is SEHNR, CDR2 FQNEAQ, per germline (reference sequence). The CDR3 loop reads CASSLARDRGWYGYTF. The CDR3 DNA is TGTGCCAGCAGCTTAGCGCGGGACAGGGGTTGGTATGGCTACACCTTC.

V gene TRBV7-6 combines with J gene TRBJ1-6, with D possibly matching TRBD1 (5 bases). From germline, CDR1 is SGHVS and CDR2 FNYEAQ. The length of the CDR3 is 15 residues. Trimming shortened V by 1 base and J by 7 bases, and 11 bases separated the two germline ends. The CDR3: CASSLVNGGNSPLHF. CDR3 DNA: TGTGCCAGCAGCTTAGTAAACGGGGGGAATTCACCCCTCCACTTT.

J is TRBJ1-2 and V is TRBV4-2; maybe TRBD1 (5 bases). The germline V gene has CDR1 LGHNA and CDR2 YNFKEQ. The V end was cut by 0 bases, the J end by 5 bases, with 28 bases between. This CDR3 spans 20 amino acids. The CDR3 DNA reads TGTGCCAGCAGCCAAGATAACGTAAACGTGGTAACGGGACTGTCTTATGGCTACACCTTC. Amino acids: CASSQDNVNVVTGLSYGYTF.